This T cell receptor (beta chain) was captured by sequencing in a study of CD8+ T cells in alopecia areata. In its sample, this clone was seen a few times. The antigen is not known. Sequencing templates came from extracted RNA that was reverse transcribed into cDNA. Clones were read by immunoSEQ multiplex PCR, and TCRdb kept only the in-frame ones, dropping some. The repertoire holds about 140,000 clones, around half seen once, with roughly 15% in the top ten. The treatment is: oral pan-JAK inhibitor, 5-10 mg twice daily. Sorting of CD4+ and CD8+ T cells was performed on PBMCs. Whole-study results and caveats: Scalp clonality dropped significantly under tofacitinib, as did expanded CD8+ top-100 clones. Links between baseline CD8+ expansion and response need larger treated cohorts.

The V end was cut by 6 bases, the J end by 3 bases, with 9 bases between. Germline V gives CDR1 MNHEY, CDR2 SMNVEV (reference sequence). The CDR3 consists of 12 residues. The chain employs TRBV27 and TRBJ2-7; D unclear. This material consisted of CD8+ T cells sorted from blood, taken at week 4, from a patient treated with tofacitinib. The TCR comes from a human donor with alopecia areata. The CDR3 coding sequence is TGTGCCAGCAGGACCGATAGCTACGAGCAGTACTTC. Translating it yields CASRTDSYEQYF.